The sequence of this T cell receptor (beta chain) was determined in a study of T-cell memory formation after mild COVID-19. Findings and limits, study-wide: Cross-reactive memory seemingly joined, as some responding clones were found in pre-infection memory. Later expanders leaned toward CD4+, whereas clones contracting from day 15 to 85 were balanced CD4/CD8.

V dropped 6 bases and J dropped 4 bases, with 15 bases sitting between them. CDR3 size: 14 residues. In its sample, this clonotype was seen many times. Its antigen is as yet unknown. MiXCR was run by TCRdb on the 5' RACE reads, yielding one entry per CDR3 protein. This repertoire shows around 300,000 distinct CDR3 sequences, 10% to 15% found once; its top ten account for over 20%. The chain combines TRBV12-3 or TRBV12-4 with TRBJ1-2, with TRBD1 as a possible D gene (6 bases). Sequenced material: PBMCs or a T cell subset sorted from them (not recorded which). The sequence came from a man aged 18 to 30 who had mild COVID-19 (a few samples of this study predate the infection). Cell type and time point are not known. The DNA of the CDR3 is TGTGCCAGCAGCCTACAGGGAGCTCTCTATGGCTACACCTTC. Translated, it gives CASSLQGALYGYTF.